The 3 T cell receptor beta chains presented below share a single source sample, sequenced in a study of T cells after yellow fever vaccination. TCRdb passed the 5' RACE reads through MiXCR, listing each CDR3 protein once. The sample consists of 150,000 to 200,000 distinct CDR3 sequences, about 6% of them appearing once. Sequenced here: CD4+ T cells sorted from PBMCs, sampled on the day of the first yellow fever vaccination. These receptors were obtained from a man aged 18 to 35 who received the YFV17D yellow fever vaccine.

This chain links TRBV2 with TRBJ1-6, with D perhaps TRBD1 (6 bases). V was pared by 9 bases and J by 0 bases, with 18 bases between. The CDR3 runs 17 residues. The germline V gene has CDR1 SNHLY and CDR2 FYNNEI. The CDR3 reads CASAGGGQSSYNSPLHF. The CDR3 bases are TGTGCCAGTGCCGGGGGGGGCCAGAGCTCCTATAATTCACCCCTCCACTTT.

This clonotype was observed a handful of times. The gene calls are TRBV4-3 and TRBJ1-5; D not certain. Trimming took off 1 base at V and 0 bases at J, with 7 bases between the two ends. The CDR3 extends over 15 amino acids. From germline, CDR1 is LGHNA and CDR2 YSLEER. This CDR3 reads CASSQGPNSNQPQHF. In nucleotides, the CDR3 is TGCGCCAGCAGCCAAGGTCCCAATAGCAATCAGCCCCAGCATTTT.

This clonotype was seen more than once but under ten times. This rearrangement joins TRBV5-1 to TRBJ2-5, with D perhaps matching TRBD2 (6 bases). CDR3 length: 16 amino acids. V was cut by 0 bases and J by 2 bases, with 14 bases left in between. Germline values: CDR1 SGHRS, CDR2 YFSETQ. The DNA for the CDR3 is TGCGCCAGCAGCTTGGAATCAGTGGCGGGGCAAGAGACCCAGTACTTC. It translates to CASSLESVAGQETQYF.